This is a list of T cell receptor beta chains from one sample in a study of cytomegalovirus exposure and HLA in healthy donors. This table comes from immunoSEQ multiplex PCR, and its TCRdb copy is limited to in-frame clones, with some not included. The table lists about 150,000 clones, roughly 9.7% of them singletons. Sample: PBMCs. The source is a man aged 50 to 60 in good health and CMV-seronegative. CDR3s include the opening cysteine and the closing phenylalanine or tryptophan. Each record gives: D gene, clone size, CDR3 length, V gene, J gene, CDR3 DNA, CDR3 protein. A D gene is named only where the DNA matches it firmly. Some rows mark clone size as missing; the rest say once, few, many or name a class of expanded clone.

>.|few|13|TRBV30|TRBJ1-2
TGTGCCTGGGCCCAAGGGGGGGACTATGGCTACACCTTC
CAWAQGGDYGYTF
>.|.|12|TRBV4-2|TRBJ2-7
TGTGCCAGCAGCCAAGATTTAGAAAAGCAGTACTTC
CASSQDLEKQYF
>TRBD2|few|16|TRBV18|TRBJ2-5
TGTGCCAGCTCACCTACGGGGACTAGCACCTCTTGGGCCCAGTACTTC
CASSPTGTSTSWAQYF
>TRBD1|few|14|TRBV11-3|TRBJ2-5
TGTGCCAGCAGCTTGGGGGACAGCCAAGAGACCCAGTACTTC
CASSLGDSQETQYF
>.|.|13|TRBV29-1|TRBJ1-2
TGCAGCGCCTCGGCAGGGTTAGACTATGGCTACACCTTC
CSASAGLDYGYTF
>TRBD1|few|13|TRBV5-4|TRBJ1-1
TGTGCCATTACGCGGGACAGGGGGAGTGAAGCTTTCTTT
CAITRDRGSEAFF
>TRBD2|.|12|TRBV30|TRBJ2-7
TGTGCCTGGAACCTCGGGGGGGGCGAGCAGTACTTC
CAWNLGGGEQYF
>.|.|14|TRBV5-1|TRBJ2-7
TGCGCCAGCAGCTTGTCAGGGGACTCCTACGAGCAGTACTTC
CASSLSGDSYEQYF
>.|.|15|TRBV19|TRBJ1-5
TGTGCCAGTAGTAGACAGGCAGAGTGGGGTCAGCCCCAGCATTTT
CASSRQAEWGQPQHF
>.|.|15|TRBV19|TRBJ2-5
TGTGCCAGTAGTATGAACCCCGCAGGGGCAGAGACCCAGTACTTC
CASSMNPAGAETQYF
>.|few|18|TRBV15|TRBJ1-5
TGTGCCACCAGCAGAGATTTGAGCGGTAAGGTTAGCAATCAGCCCCAGCATTTT
CATSRDLSGKVSNQPQHF
>.|many|13|TRBV7-3|TRBJ1-2
TGTGCCAGCAGCTTAGAGGGCAACTATGGCTACACCTTC
CASSLEGNYGYTF
>TRBD2|few|15|TRBV5-1|TRBJ2-2
TGCGCCAGCCAAGCGGGGGGGCAGAACACCGGGGAGCTGTTTTTT
CASQAGGQNTGELFF
>TRBD1|few|14|TRBV4-2|TRBJ1-2
TGTGCCAGCAGCCGAGACAGGGGGTTCTATGGCTACACCTTC
CASSRDRGFYGYTF
>.|.|14|TRBV27|TRBJ1-4
TGTGCCAGCACCCCCCGGGGGGGGAATGAAAAACTGTTTTTT
CASTPRGGNEKLFF
>.|few|12|TRBV6-1|TRBJ1-2
TGTGCCAGCAGCGGTGGACACAATGGCTACACCTTC
CASSGGHNGYTF
>TRBD1|few|13|TRBV10-1|TRBJ1-1
TGCGCCAGCTCGGGACAGGCCGGGGCCCGAGCTTTCTTT
CASSGQAGARAFF
>.|.|15|TRBV30|TRBJ2-2
TGTGCCTGGAGCTCGGGCAGGGTGGCCACCGGGGAGCTGTTTTTT
CAWSSGRVATGELFF
>.|few|12|TRBV12-5|TRBJ2-1
TGTGCTAGTGGCCGTACGACAGCCGAGCAGTTCTTC
CASGRTTAEQFF
>.|.|14|TRBV30|TRBJ1-1
TGTGCCTGGAGTGTATGGGGGGAGACCACTGAAGCTTTCTTT
CAWSVWGETTEAFF
>TRBD1|.|14|TRBV6-6|TRBJ1-1
TGTGCCAGCAGCGACGGACAGGGGAAGGCTGAAGCCTTCTTT
CASSDGQGKAEAFF
>.|.|15|TRBV7-8|TRBJ2-5
TGTGCCAGCCGCCCCCAGGGGCAGGCCCAAGAGACCCAGTACTTC
CASRPQGQAQETQYF
>.|.|13|TRBV2|TRBJ2-7
TGTGCCAGCAGTGAAGCTCTAGCGAGTCGACAGTACTTC
CASSEALASRQYF
>TRBD1|few|15|TRBV28|TRBJ1-1
TGTGCCAGCAGTTTTGGAACAGGGGGAGGGACTGAAGCTTTCTTT
CASSFGTGGGTEAFF
>.|.|16|TRBV18|TRBJ2-3
TGTGCCAGCTCACCAGACAGTAGTCGAAGCACAGATACGCAGTATTTT
CASSPDSSRSTDTQYF
>TRBD2|.|15|TRBV5-4|TRBJ2-7
TGTGCCAGCAGCTTGGCTCTAGCGGGAGGGAGCGAGCAGTACTTC
CASSLALAGGSEQYF
>TRBD2|.|16|TRBV9|TRBJ2-2
TGTGCCAGCAGCACAAGGACGGGGGGATACACCGGGGAGCTGTTTTTT
CASSTRTGGYTGELFF
>.|.|14|TRBV7-8|TRBJ2-2
TGTGCCAGCAGCTTCTTTCCTAACACCGGGGAGCTGTTTTTT
CASSFFPNTGELFF
>.|.|16|TRBV18|TRBJ1-3
TGTGCCAGCTCACCAGACAGTCTTGCCTCTGGAAACACCATATATTTT
CASSPDSLASGNTIYF
>TRBD1|few|13|TRBV11-2|TRBJ2-7
TGTGCCAGCAGGGGGACAGGGGGCTACGAGCAGTACTTC
CASRGTGGYEQYF
>TRBD2|.|15|TRBV9|TRBJ2-3
TGTGCCAGCAGCCCCCGGGGGGGGAGCACAGATACGCAGTATTTT
CASSPRGGSTDTQYF
>.|few|15|TRBV5-4|TRBJ2-7
TGTGCCAGCAGTTCCGGGACACGGGCTCCCTACGAGCAGTACTTC
CASSSGTRAPYEQYF
>.|.|14|TRBV6-5|TRBJ1-5
TGTGCCAGCAGTCCCCGACATCGCAATCAGCCCCAGCATTTT
CASSPRHRNQPQHF
>.|.|14|TRBV6-1|TRBJ2-7
TGTGCCAGCAGTGAGCCCGGGTTATCCTACGAGCAGTACTTC
CASSEPGLSYEQYF
>.|few|16|TRBV4-1|TRBJ1-1
TGCGCCAGCAGCCAAGATCTCCAGGGGAGTAACACTGAAGCTTTCTTT
CASSQDLQGSNTEAFF
>TRBD2|.|14|TRBV9|TRBJ2-7
TGTGCCAGCAGCGCCTCGGGGGGTCCCTACGAGCAGTACTTC
CASSASGGPYEQYF
>TRBD2|few|14|TRBV6-4|TRBJ2-1
TGTGCCAGCAGCAAGCGGGAGGGCCAGAATGAGCAGTTCTTC
CASSKREGQNEQFF